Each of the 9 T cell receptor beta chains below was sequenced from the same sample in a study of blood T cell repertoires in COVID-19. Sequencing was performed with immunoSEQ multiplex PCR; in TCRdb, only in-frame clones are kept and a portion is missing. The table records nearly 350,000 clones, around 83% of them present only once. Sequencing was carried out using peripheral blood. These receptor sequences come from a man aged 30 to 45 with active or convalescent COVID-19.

The CDR3 is CASSLGTQLQETQYF. The CDR3 DNA sequence: TGCGCCAGCAGCTTGGGGACACAGCTCCAAGAGACCCAGTACTTC. The V gene is TRBV5-1, the J gene TRBJ2-5, with D perhaps matching TRBD1 (5 bases). Trimming took 0 bases from V and 1 from J, leaving 10 bases between them. This CDR3 is built from 15 residues. Per germline, CDR1 SGHRS and CDR2 YFSETQ.

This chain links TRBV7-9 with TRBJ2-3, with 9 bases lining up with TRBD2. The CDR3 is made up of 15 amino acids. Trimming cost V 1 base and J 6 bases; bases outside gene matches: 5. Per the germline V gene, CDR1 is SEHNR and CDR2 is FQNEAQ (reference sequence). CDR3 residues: CASSLGTSESDTQYF. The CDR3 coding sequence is TGTGCCAGCAGCTTAGGGACTAGCGAGTCGGATACGCAGTATTTT.

The CDR3 sequence: CASSLIGGTDTQYF. The CDR3 DNA follows: TGTGCCAGCAGCTTAATCGGAGGAACGGATACGCAGTATTTT. The gene calls are TRBV7-3 and TRBJ2-3, with D perhaps matching TRBD2 (5 bases). The CDR3 spans 14 residues. V was shortened by 1 base and J by 6 bases, with 11 bases between the two germline ends. Germline V lookup: CDR1 SGHTA, CDR2 FQGTGA. Full variable domain (outside the CDR3, taken from reference TRBV7-3 and TRBJ2-3): GAGVSQTPSNKVTEKGKYVELRCDPISGHTALYWYRQSLGQGPEFLIYFQGTGAADDSGLPNDRFFAVRPEGSVSTLKIQRTERGDSAVYLCASSLIGGTDTQYFGPGTRLTVL.

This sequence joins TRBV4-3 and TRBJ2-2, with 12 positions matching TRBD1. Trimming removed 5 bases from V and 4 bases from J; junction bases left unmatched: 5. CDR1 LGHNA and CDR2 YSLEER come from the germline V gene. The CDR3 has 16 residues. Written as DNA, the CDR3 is TGCGCCAGCAGCTGGGACAGGGGGCGGGCCACCGGGGAGCTGTTTTTT. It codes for CASSWDRGRATGELFF.

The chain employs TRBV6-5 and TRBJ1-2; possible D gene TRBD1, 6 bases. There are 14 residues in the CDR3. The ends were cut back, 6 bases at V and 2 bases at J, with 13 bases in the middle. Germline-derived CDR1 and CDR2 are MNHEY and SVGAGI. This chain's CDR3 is CASRGAAQNYGYTF. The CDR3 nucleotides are TGTGCCAGCAGGGGGGCAGCCCAAAACTATGGCTACACCTTC.

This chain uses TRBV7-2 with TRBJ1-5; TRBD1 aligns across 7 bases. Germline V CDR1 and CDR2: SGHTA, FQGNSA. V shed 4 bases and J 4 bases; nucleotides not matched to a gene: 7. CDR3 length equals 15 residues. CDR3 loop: CASSSQGGQNQPQHF. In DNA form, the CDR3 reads TGTGCCAGCAGCTCCCAGGGGGGACAGAATCAGCCCCAGCATTTT.

The CDR3 spells CASAPRAILQETQYF. As DNA, the CDR3 is TGTGCCAGCGCGCCGAGGGCGATACTACAAGAGACCCAGTACTTC. J is TRBJ2-5 and V is TRBV27; a weak D match, TRBD2 (5 bases). The CDR3 sequence is 15 residues long. The germline gives CDR1 MNHEY, CDR2 SMNVEV (reference sequence). The ends were cut back, 8 bases at V and 2 bases at J, with 18 bases in the middle.

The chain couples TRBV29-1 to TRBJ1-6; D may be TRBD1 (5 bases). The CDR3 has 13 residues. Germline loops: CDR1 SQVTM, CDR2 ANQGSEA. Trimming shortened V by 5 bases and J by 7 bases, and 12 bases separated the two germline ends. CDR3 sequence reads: CSVQGSGNSPLHF. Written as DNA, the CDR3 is TGCAGCGTTCAGGGATCTGGGAATTCACCCCTCCACTTT. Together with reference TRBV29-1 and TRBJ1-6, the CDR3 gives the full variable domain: SAVISQKPSRDICQRGTSLTIQCQVDSQVTMMFWYRQQPGQSLTLIATANQGSEATYESGFVIDKFPISRPNLTFSTLTVSNMSPEDSSIYLCSVQGSGNSPLHFGNGTRLTVT.

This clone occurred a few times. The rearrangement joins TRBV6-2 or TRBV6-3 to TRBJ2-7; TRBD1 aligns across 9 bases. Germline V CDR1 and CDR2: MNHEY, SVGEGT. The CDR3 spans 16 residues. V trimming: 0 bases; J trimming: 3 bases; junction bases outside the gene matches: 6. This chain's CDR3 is CASSYSTGQGLYEQYF. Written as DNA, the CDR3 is TGTGCCAGCAGTTACTCCACCGGACAGGGGCTCTACGAGCAGTACTTC.